This T cell receptor (beta chain) was identified during a study of identical twins (dated by TCRdb to about 2016). Background for the entire study: To test whether fetal clonotypes persist, the study used deep sequencing on TCR alpha and beta repertoires from monozygotic twins, unrelated adults of various ages, and cord blood. To rule out contamination, the twin experiments were replicated at different times with different library preparation protocols.

Libraries were made using 5' RACE. The data were produced on an Illumina HiSeq 2000. A universal primer binding site was introduced by template switching, and a unique molecular identifier was present in the final cDNA, enabling accurate counting of TCR cDNA molecules. Specific primers in the conserved constant-segment region were used to synthesize first-strand cDNA for the TCR alpha and beta chains. To control for contamination, every cDNA library was double barcoded, receiving both a SMART-Mk sample barcode and Illumina barcodes. Two successive PCR steps introduced TruSeq adapter sequences along with Illumina sample barcodes. The TCR alpha and beta cDNA libraries were sequenced on the Illumina HiSeq platform using custom primers. As for the authors' bioinformatics: Raw reads were processed with MiGEC to extract unique molecular identifiers, and MiXCR was used to determine CDR3 positions. For each individual, recombination models were inferred using an EM algorithm with the repgenHMM and IGoR tools. Shared clonotypes were analyzed with the tcR package in R, and sharing was normalized by the product of cloneset sizes. To study raw recombination free of thymic and clonal selection effects, out-of-frame nonproductive sequences were analyzed. TCRdb reprocessed the public reads (quality trimming at Q25 with fastp, clone calling with MiXCR) and kept in-frame beta chains. Entries that share a CDR3 protein sequence are merged under the most common genes and DNA. These V and J calls originate from TCRdb's pipeline instead of the authors' own analysis. Present in this sample are 550,000 to 800,000 distinct CDR3 sequences, under 8.5% of which were seen just once. 1.6% of the sample is held by the ten biggest clonotypes.

Every donor in the study was a healthy Caucasian. The twin cohort comprised three pairs of female monozygotic twins, all aged roughly 18 to 30 years. Peripheral blood mononuclear cells were used as the source from which RNA for TCR libraries was isolated. Summary of the overall study and its limitations: Because the same donors could not be followed over many years, the conclusions depended on cross-sectional statistical analysis. Recombination models systematically underestimated out-of-frame TCR alpha sharing in monozygotic twins but agreed with sharing between unrelated individuals. The excess sharing between twins in beta out-of-frame sequences was weaker because fewer shared sequences reduced the signal-to-noise ratio. Out-of-frame TCR alpha sequences shared between twins showed an excess of low generation-probability sequences compared with coincidental sharing between unrelated individuals. Zero-insertion analyses could be partly confounded by invariant T cells such as MAIT and iNKT, although diverse VJ usage argued against such confounding for most clonotypes. Abundant cord blood beta clonotypes carried fewer insertions; young adult naive repertoires showed a weaker similar trend, while memory repertoires showed none.

This clonotype was seen more than once but under ten times. There is no known antigen for this receptor. The sample holds no much larger clone one base away, and base qualities are not on file. The germline V gene supplies CDR1 SNHLY and CDR2 FYNNEI. A distance of 13 bases separates the germline ends of V and J, which lose 2 bases and 8 bases respectively. Counted from cysteine to phenylalanine, this CDR3 has 15 amino acids. Only CDR3 DNA remains: 45 bases, in frame from the first base. A further study also used this sample, focusing on yellow fever vaccine responses in identical twins. That second publication adds: According to the authors, the vaccine-induced T cell response in identical twins seemed to be partly convergent and partly specific to each individual. In identical twins, the study followed T cell clones that responded to the vaccine with precision.

Material for sequencing was PBMCs. Rearrangement joined TRBV2 to TRBJ1-6, and the D gene may be TRBD1, 5 bases matching. This clonotype was obtained from a woman aged 18-30 years in good health. DNA sequence: TGTGCCAGCAGTGAATCGGGGGGTTTGGATTCACCCCTCCACTTT. This sequence encodes CASSESGGLDSPLHF. The entire variable domain, with the stretches around the CDR3 drawn from the reference TRBV2 and TRBJ1-6 proteins, is EPEVTQTPSHQVTQMGQEVILRCVPISNHLYFYWYRQILGQKVEFLVSFYNNEISEKSEIFDDQFSVERPDGSNFTLKIRSTKLEDSAMYFCASSESGGLDSPLHFGNGTRLTVT.